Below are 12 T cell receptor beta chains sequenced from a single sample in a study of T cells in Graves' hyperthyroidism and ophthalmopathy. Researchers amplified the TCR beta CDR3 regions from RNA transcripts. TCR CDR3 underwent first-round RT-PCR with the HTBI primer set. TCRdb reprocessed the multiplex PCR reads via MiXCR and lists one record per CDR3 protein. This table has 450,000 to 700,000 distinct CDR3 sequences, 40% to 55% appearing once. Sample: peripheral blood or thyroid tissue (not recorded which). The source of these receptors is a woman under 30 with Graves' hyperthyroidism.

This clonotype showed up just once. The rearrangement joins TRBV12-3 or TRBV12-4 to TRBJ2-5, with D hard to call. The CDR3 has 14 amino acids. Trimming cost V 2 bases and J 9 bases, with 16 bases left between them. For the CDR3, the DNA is TGTGCCAGCAGTTTAATAGGGATGGGTCAGCCCCAGTACTTC. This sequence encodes CASSLIGMGQPQYF.

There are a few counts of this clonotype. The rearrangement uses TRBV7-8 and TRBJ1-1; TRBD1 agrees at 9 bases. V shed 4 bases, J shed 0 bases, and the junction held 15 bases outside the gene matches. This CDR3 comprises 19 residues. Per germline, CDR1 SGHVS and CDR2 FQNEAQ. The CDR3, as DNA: TGTGCCAGCAGCTCATTACCAGGGGGGGACAGGGCACTGAACACTGAAGCTTTCTTT. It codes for CASSSLPGGDRALNTEAFF.

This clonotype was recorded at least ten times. The CDR3 loop reads CSGRQGETEAFF. The CDR3 DNA reads as TGCAGTGGGAGACAGGGGGAGACTGAAGCTTTCTTT. The V gene is TRBV20-1, the J gene TRBJ1-1; 9 bases align to TRBD1. Germline V gene sequence: CDR1 DFQATT, CDR2 SNEGSKA (reference sequence). The CDR3 is 12 residues long. The V gene end was trimmed by 7 bases and the J gene end by 5 bases; junction bases not matched to a gene: 5.

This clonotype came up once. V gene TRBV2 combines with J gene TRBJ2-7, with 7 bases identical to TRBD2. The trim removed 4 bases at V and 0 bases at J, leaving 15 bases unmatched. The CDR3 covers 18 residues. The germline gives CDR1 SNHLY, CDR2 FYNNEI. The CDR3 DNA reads TGTGCCAGCAGTGCCGGCGTCATAGCGGGTGGCAACTCCTACGAGCAGTACTTC. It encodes CASSAGVIAGGNSYEQYF.

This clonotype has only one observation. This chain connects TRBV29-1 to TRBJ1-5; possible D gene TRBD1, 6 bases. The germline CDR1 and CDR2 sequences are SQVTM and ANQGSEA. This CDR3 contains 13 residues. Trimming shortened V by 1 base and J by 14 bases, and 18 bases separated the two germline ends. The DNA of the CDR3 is TGCAGCGTTGAAGCGGGGGTACAGGGAAACGAGCATTTT. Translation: CSVEAGVQGNEHF.

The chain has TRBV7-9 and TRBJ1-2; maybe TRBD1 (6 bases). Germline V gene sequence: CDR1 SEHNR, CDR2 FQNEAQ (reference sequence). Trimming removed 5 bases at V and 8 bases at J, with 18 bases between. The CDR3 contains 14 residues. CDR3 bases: TGTGCCAGCAGCCTCTGGGGTGGGGGCGACGGCTACACCTTC. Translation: CASSLWGGGDGYTF.

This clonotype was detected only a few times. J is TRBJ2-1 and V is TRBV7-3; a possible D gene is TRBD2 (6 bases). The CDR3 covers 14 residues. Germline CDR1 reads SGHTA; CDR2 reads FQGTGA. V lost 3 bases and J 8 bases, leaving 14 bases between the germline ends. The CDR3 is CASSFRLDWDEQFF. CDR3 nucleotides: TGTGCCAGCAGCTTCCGACTAGATTGGGATGAGCAGTTCTTC.

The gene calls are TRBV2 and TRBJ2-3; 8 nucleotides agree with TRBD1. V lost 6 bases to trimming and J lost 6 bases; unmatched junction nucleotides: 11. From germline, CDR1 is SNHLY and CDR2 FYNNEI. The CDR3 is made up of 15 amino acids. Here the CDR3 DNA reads TGTGCCAGCAGAGACCGGACAGGGACCAGGGATACGCAGTATTTT. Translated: CASRDRTGTRDTQYF.

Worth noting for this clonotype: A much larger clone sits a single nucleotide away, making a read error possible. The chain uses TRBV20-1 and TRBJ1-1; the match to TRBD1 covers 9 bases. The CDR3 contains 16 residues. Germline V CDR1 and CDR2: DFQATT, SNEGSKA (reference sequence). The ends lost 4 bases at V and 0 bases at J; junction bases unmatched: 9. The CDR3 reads CSAIHRGRGLNTEAFF. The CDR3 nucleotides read TGCAGTGCTATCCACAGGGGGCGAGGGTTGAACACTGAAGCTTTCTTT.

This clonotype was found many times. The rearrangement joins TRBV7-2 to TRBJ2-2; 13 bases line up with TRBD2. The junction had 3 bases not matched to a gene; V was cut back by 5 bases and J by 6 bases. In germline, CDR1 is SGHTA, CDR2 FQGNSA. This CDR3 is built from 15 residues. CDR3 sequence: CASSATSGRAGELFF. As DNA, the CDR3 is TGTGCCAGCAGCGCCACTAGCGGGAGGGCCGGGGAGCTGTTTTTT.

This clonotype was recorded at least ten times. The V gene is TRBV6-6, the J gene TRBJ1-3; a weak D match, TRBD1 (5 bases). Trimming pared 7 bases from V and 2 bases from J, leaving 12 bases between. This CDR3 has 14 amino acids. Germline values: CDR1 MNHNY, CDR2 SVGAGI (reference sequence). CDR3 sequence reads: CASTLTGAGNTIYF. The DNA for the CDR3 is TGTGCCAGCACCCTGACGGGGGCTGGAAACACCATATATTTT.

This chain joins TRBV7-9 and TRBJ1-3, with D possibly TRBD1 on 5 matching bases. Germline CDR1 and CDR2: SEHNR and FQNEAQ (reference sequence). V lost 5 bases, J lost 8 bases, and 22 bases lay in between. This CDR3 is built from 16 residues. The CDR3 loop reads CASSPSSGTWCYTIYF. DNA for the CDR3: TGTGCCAGCAGCCCCTCTTCCGGGACCTGGTGTTACACCATATATTTT.